Presented here are 14 T cell receptor beta chains from one specimen sequenced in a study of T cell responses to AZD1222 COVID-19 vaccine. Sequencing was performed with immunoSEQ multiplex PCR; in TCRdb, only in-frame clones are kept and a portion is missing. The table records 150,000 or so clones, more than 90% of them present only once. The sequencing here drew on peripheral blood, taken on day 0 of AZD1222 vaccination. The receptors come from an adult in good health.

This clone was seen a single time. The V and J genes are TRBV9 and TRBJ1-1; TRBD1 is a possible D gene (5 bases). The V end lost 6 bases, the J end lost 7 bases, and 19 bases lay between the germline ends. Germline-derived CDR1 and CDR2 are SGDLS and YYNGEE. This CDR3 spans 14 amino acids. CDR3 sequence reads: CASTPRGEYGEAFF. CDR3 sequence (DNA): TGTGCCAGCACACCCAGAGGGGAGTATGGTGAAGCTTTCTTT.

The chain employs TRBV7-3 and TRBJ1-6; 7 bases agree with TRBD1. The CDR3 runs 12 residues. V was pared by 5 bases and J by 14 bases, with 6 bases of the junction left unmatched. Per germline, CDR1 SGHTA and CDR2 FQGTGA. The CDR3 bases are TGTGCCAGCAGCCGTCCCAGGGGGACCCTCCACTTT. It translates to CASSRPRGTLHF. Looking up the rest from reference TRBV7-3 and TRBJ1-6 gives the full variable domain: GAGVSQTPSNKVTEKGKYVELRCDPISGHTALYWYRQSLGQGPEFLIYFQGTGAADDSGLPNDRFFAVRPEGSVSTLKIQRTERGDSAVYLCASSRPRGTLHFGNGTRLTVT.

The chain combines TRBV5-4 with TRBJ1-1; D is unresolved. With 0 bases removed from V and 1 base from J, the gap between germline ends came to 7 bases. This CDR3 region has 14 residues. The germline gives CDR1 SGHNT, CDR2 YYREEE (reference sequence). CDR3 in DNA: TGTGCCAGCAGCTTGGTCGGGCAGAACACTGAAGCTTTCTTT. Protein: CASSLVGQNTEAFF.

This clone was picked up a small number of times. Germline is not matched at one junction end, which may reflect a read error. The chain is built from TRBV14 and TRBJ2-3, with 9 positions matching TRBD2. The CDR3 sequence is 11 residues long. Germline V gene data show CDR1 as SGHDN and CDR2 as FVKESK. The CDR3 spells CASSQGLAVDF. Written as DNA, the CDR3 is TGTGCCAGCAGCCAAGGACTAGCGGTGGATTTT. Full variable domain (rest looked up from reference TRBV14 and TRBJ2-3): EAGVTQFPSHSVIEKGQTVTLRCDPISGHDNLYWYRRVMGKEIKFLLHFVKESKQDESGMPNNRFLAERTGGTYSTLKVQPAELEDSGVYFCASSQGLAVDFGPGTRLTVL.

This clone appeared a single time. This chain uses TRBV11-1 with TRBJ2-1; TRBD2 agrees at 7 bases. The CDR3 sequence is 15 residues long. J was trimmed by 0 bases and V by 5 bases; bases with no gene match: 4. Germline V gives CDR1 SGHAT, CDR2 FQDESV (reference sequence). The CDR3 DNA sequence: TGTGCCAGCAGCCGGGGGGACCTCTCCTACAATGAGCAGTTCTTC. Its protein product is CASSRGDLSYNEQFF.

CDR3 bases: TGTGCCAGTCCCCCGACCCAGGGACAGGTCGGTGGTGAGCAGTTCTTC. This translates into CASPPTQGQVGGEQFF. The chain uses TRBV28 and TRBJ2-1; 8 bases agree with TRBD1. CDR3 length: 16 residues. Germline V gene sequence: CDR1 MDHEN, CDR2 SYDVKM. J lost 9 bases, V lost 9 bases, and 19 bases had no gene match.

The chain recombines TRBV11-1 with TRBJ2-7, with TRBD1 matching over 12 bases. This CDR3 is 15 amino acids long. Losses at the gene ends were 4 bases for V and 5 bases for J; bases not matched to a gene: 6. CDR1 is SGHAT and CDR2 is FQDESV in the germline V gene (reference sequence). The CDR3 sequence is CASSYRDRGRNEQYF. As DNA, the CDR3 is TGTGCCAGCAGCTACAGGGACAGGGGGCGGAACGAGCAGTACTTC.

The chain carries TRBV11-3 and TRBJ1-2; possible D gene TRBD1, 6 bases. This CDR3 is 14 amino acids long. CDR1 is SGHNT, CDR2 YENEEA, per germline. V was pared by 4 bases and J by 3 bases, with 12 bases between. The CDR3 nucleotides are TGTGCCAGCAGCTACCGGGGGCCTGACTATGGCTACACCTTC. Its protein is CASSYRGPDYGYTF.

This clone occurred once. The V gene is TRBV7-9, the J gene TRBJ1-1, with D unclear. Germline V CDR1 and CDR2: SEHNR, FQNEAQ (reference sequence). With 5 bases removed from V and 10 bases from J, the gap between germline ends came to 17 bases. The CDR3 is 13 amino acids. The CDR3 DNA sequence: TGTGCCAGCAGCCCAAGGGAACCTGGAGGAGCTTTCTTT. This encodes CASSPREPGGAFF. Complete variable domain (other parts from reference TRBV7-9 and TRBJ1-1): DTGVSQNPRHKITKRGQNVTFRCDPISEHNRLYWYRQTLGQGPEFLTYFQNEAQLEKSRLLSDRFSAERPKGSFSTLEIQRTEQGDSAMYLCASSPREPGGAFFGQGTRLTVV.

This clone was counted once. This chain links TRBV19 with TRBJ2-5; 14 bases fit TRBD2. The V segment lost 10 bases and the J segment 5 bases; nucleotides outside the gene matches: 3. The CDR3 is 13 amino acids. CDR1 is LNHDA, CDR2 SQIVND, per germline (reference sequence). CDR3: CATRTSGGETQYF. The DNA for the CDR3 is TGTGCCACCCGGACTAGCGGGGGGGAGACCCAGTACTTC.

CDR3 region: CASSRTVMNTEAFF. The CDR3 DNA sequence: TGCGCCAGCAGCAGGACAGTTATGAACACTGAAGCTTTCTTT. J is TRBJ1-1 and V is TRBV5-1; TRBD1 might be the D (6 bases). There are 14 residues in the CDR3. Germline CDR1 reads SGHRS; CDR2 reads YFSETQ. Trimming took 4 bases from V and 0 from J, leaving 10 bases between them.

This chain connects TRBV5-1 to TRBJ2-7; D possibly corresponds to TRBD2 (6 bases). The CDR3 covers 20 residues. Germline-derived CDR1 and CDR2 are SGHRS and YFSETQ. Trimming shortened V by 0 bases and J by 4 bases, and 29 bases separated the two germline ends. DNA for the CDR3: TGCGCCAGCAGCTTGGCCGTCTTGGGGGGAAGGGCCTCTTTGGGTTACGAGCAGTACTTC. This codes for CASSLAVLGGRASLGYEQYF.

This clone was detected only once. V usage is TRBV30 and J usage is TRBJ1-6; 7 bases align to TRBD1. J lost 6 bases, V lost 0 bases, and 14 bases had no gene match. Germline assignment: CDR1 GTSNPN and CDR2 SVGIG (reference sequence). This CDR3 is 18 amino acids long. CDR3 DNA: TGTGCCTGGAGTGTACGGGACAGAGCCCCGGATCGTAATTCACCCCTCCACTTT. Amino acid sequence: CAWSVRDRAPDRNSPLHF. The complete variable domain, with remaining parts taken from reference TRBV30 and TRBJ1-6, reads SQTIHQWPATLVQPVGSPLSLECTVEGTSNPNLYWYRQAAGRGLQLLFYSVGIGQISSEVPQNLSASRPQDRQFILSSKKLLLSDSGFYLCAWSVRDRAPDRNSPLHFGNGTRLTVT.

The chain combines TRBV6-4 with TRBJ2-3, with 8 bases fitting TRBD1. The CDR3 extends over 13 amino acids. Germline V gene data show CDR1 as MRHNA and CDR2 as SNTAGT. Trimming took 0 bases from V and 10 from J; bases not matched to a gene: 3. The CDR3 region has the DNA TGTGCCAGCAGTGACTCAGGACAGGGACCGCAGTATTTT. It yields the protein CASSDSGQGPQYF.